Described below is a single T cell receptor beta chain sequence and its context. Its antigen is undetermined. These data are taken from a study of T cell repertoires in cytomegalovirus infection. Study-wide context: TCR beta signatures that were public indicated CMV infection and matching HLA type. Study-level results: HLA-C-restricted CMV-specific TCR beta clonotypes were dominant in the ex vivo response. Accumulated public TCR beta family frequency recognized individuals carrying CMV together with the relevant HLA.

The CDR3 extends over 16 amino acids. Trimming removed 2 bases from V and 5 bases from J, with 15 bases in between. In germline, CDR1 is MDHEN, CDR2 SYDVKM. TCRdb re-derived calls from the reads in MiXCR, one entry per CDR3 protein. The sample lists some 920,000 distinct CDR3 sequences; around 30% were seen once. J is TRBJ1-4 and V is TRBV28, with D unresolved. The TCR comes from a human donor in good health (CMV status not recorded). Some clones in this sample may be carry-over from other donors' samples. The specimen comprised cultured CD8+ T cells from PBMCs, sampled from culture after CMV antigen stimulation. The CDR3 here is CASSLNGGRKNEKLFF. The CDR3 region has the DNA TGTGCCAGCAGTTTAAATGGAGGACGGAAGAATGAAAAACTGTTTTTT.